This T cell receptor beta chain was found in a study of control samples from healthy donors and cancer patients (dated by TCRdb to the early 2020s). The library relied on the immunoSEQ multiplex PCR assay. TCRdb provides this immuneACCESS table in a form limited to in-frame rearrangements. Some clones are lacking; in checked studies, under half of them reflect an unresolved V gene, and why the rest are absent is not known. The sample yields some 120,000 clones; approximately 90% were counted once. Around 1.1% of the sample is in the top ten clones. CDR1 is given as SNHLY and CDR2 as FYNNEI, both from the germline V gene. The junction shows trimming of 0 bases on V and 0 bases on J, plus 12 bases between the germline ends. Taken from cysteine to phenylalanine, the CDR3 has 17 residues. CDR3 DNA is the only sequence kept; it has 51 bases, read in frame from the first base. The sample holds one count of this clone. Its binding antigen is unknown. Base quality data are lacking; no much larger clone is found one base away.

Recombination linked TRBV2 to TRBJ1-3, with no reliable assignment of the D segment. The receptor's source is a woman aged 45-65 years with colorectal cancer. Sequenced material: PBMCs. Here is the DNA: TGTGCCAGCAGTGAAGCGTATACGCGGCACTCTGGAAACACCATATATTTT. It encodes CASSEAYTRHSGNTIYF.